This record looks at one T cell receptor (beta chain) sequence and its context. Antigen specificity is unknown. From germline, CDR1 is SGHAT and CDR2 FQNNGV. The CDR3 totals 15 residues. V gave up 1 base and J gave up 6 bases, with 13 bases separating them. The record originates from a study of a mutant IDH1 vaccine in newly diagnosed glioma. Sequencing used immunoSEQ multiplex PCR; TCRdb keeps in-frame clones, though not all of them. The sample has some 40,000 clones; about 75% are singletons. Time point of the sample: week 47, end of study. Each dose of the vaccine consisted of 300 ug of mutant IDH1 20-mer peptide, with topical imiquimod.

The receptor was derived from a man aged 40-49 years with glioma. The chain links TRBV11-2 to TRBJ1-5, with D possibly TRBD1 on 5 matching bases. Sample: PBMCs, taken from a glioma patient whose treatment included an IDH1 peptide vaccine. The CDR3 is CASSLASGGAQPQHF. CDR3 DNA sequence: TGTGCCAGCAGCTTAGCGAGTGGAGGGGCTCAGCCCCAGCATTTT.